The text below deals with one T cell receptor (beta chain). Its target is not known. The sample originates from a study of beta chain features in type 1 diabetes. As for the study in general: Across the samples, roughly 98 million sorted cells were examined in total.

Via CD45RO/CCR7/CD25/CD127/CD95/CD27, cells of the CD4+ naive, central memory, regulatory and stem cell-like memory subsets were sorted. Reverse transcribing all isolated RNA meant expressed TCRB transcripts were sequenced. Assay: immunoSEQ multiplex PCR; the TCRdb copy retains only in-frame clones and omits some. The sample consists of 200,000 to 250,000 clones, approximately 11% of them appearing once. The CDR3 has 17 amino acids. The germline V gene encodes CDR1 LGHNA and CDR2 YSLEER. V lost 0 bases, J lost 4 bases, and 17 bases lay in between. Broader study findings: Naive, central memory and Treg TCRB repertoires seemed to resemble each other more closely in patients than they did in healthy donors. Cells that show high TCR expression could be over-represented by cDNA sequencing.

Sequencing input: central memory CD4+ T cells from blood. The V and J genes are TRBV4-3 and TRBJ2-3; weak D call: TRBD1 (6 bases). The TCR comes from a man aged 18 to 30 in good health. CDR3 nucleotide sequence: TGCGCCAGCAGCCAAGATACCCTCAGGGGTGAGCCAGATACGCAGTATTTT. Translating it yields CASSQDTLRGEPDTQYF.